This paragraph reports one T cell receptor (beta chain). Its antigen is still unknown. These data originate in a study of CD8+CD57+ T cells in acquired aplastic anemia. Study overall: An average of approximately 3.4 ug of DNA was obtained from sorted CD4+ and CD8+ cells.

Study-wide points: Overlap between patients and controls comprised 25 to 35 CD8+ CDR3 sequences.

Previously, flow cytometry had revealed CD8+CD57+ cell expansion in the patients chosen for sequencing. Genomic DNA constituted the template upon which TCR beta VDJ and CDR3 profiling was performed. MiXCR was run by TCRdb on the reads, yielding one entry per CDR3 protein. The sample includes 170,000 or so distinct CDR3 sequences, 48% of them seen just once. V was clipped by 5 bases and J by 6 bases; unmatched bases: 11. The germline V gene has CDR1 LNHNV and CDR2 YYDKDF (reference sequence). CDR3 length equals 16 residues. The sequencing sample was made of sorted CD4+, CD8+, or CD8+CD57+ T cells (not recorded which) from PBMCs. V and J are TRBV15 and TRBJ1-4; TRBD1 aligns across 8 bases. This TCR derives from a human donor with aplastic anemia. In DNA form, the CDR3 reads TGTGCCACCAGCTCTCACGTGACAGGGGCGGATGAAAAACTGTTTTTT. Translated, it gives CATSSHVTGADEKLFF.